Sequencing of this T cell receptor (beta chain) was carried out in a study of beta chain features in type 1 diabetes. Background on the study: Across the samples, roughly 99 million sorted cells were examined in total. Study-wide points: For Type 1 diabetes patients, all four CD4+ subsets carried TCRB CDR3s that were moderately but significantly shorter. cDNA-based sequencing might over-represent cells highly expressing TCR. Short templates might get an advantage during PCR, and this would be equal in patients and controls. Patients with type 1 diabetes showed fewer VDJ junction insertions and more deletions.

Reverse transcription of all isolated RNA meant that expressed TCRB transcripts were sequenced. The assay was immunoSEQ multiplex PCR, and TCRdb's table has in-frame clones only and misses some. The table includes 400,000 or so clones, 10% to 15% detected once. This clone has only a few counts. Its target is not known. V was clipped by 3 bases and J by 7 bases, with 13 bases between them. Germline V gene data show CDR1 as GTSNPN and CDR2 as SVGIG (reference sequence). The CDR3 contains 13 residues. The TCR was taken from a woman younger than 35 with type 1 diabetes. Specimen: naive CD4+ T cells from blood. The V gene is TRBV30, the J gene TRBJ1-5; D unclear. The DNA for the CDR3 is TGTGCCTGGAGCACTCTTCTAAGCCAGCCCCAGCATTTT. Protein: CAWSTLLSQPQHF.